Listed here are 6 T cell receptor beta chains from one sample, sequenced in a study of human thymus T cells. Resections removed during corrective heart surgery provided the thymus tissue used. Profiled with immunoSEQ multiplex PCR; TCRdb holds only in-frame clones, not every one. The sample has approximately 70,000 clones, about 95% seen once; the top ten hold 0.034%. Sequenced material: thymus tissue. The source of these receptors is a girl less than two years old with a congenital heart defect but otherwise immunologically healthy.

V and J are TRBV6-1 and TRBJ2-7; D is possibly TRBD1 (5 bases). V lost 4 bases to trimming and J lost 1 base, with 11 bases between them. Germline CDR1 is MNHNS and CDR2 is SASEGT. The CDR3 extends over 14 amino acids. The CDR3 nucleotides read TGTGCCAGCAGTGTAGGGGTGGGGTCCTACGAGCAGTACTTC. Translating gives CASSVGVGSYEQYF.

The DNA of the CDR3 is TGTGCCATCAGCACCCCGCCAGGGGGCCAAGAGACCCAGTACTTC. Its translation is CAISTPPGGQETQYF. This chain connects TRBV10-3 to TRBJ2-5; 7 nucleotides match TRBD1. V shed 6 bases, J shed 1 base, and the junction held 8 bases outside the gene matches. Per the germline V gene, CDR1 is ENHRY and CDR2 is SYGVKD. This CDR3 region has 15 residues.

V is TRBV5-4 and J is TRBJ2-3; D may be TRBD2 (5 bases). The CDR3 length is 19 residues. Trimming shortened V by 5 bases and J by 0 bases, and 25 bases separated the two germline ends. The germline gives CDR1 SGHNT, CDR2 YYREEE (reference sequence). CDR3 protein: CASSKERIGEGLSTDTQYF. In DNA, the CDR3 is TGTGCCAGCAGTAAGGAGCGTATCGGCGAGGGCCTAAGCACAGATACGCAGTATTTT.

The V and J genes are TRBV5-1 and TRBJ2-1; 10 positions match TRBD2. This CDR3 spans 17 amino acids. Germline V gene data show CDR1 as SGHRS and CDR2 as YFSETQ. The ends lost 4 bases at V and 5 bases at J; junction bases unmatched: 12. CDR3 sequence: CASSPPCEREGNNEQFF. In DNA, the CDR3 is TGCGCCAGCAGCCCCCCTTGTGAGCGGGAGGGAAACAATGAGCAGTTCTTC.

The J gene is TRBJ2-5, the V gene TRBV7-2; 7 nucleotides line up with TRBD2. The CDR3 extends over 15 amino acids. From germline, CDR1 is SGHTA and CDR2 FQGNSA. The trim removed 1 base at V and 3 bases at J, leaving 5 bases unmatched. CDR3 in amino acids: CASSLVPGTKETQYF. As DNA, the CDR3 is TGTGCCAGCAGCTTAGTTCCCGGGACTAAAGAGACCCAGTACTTC.

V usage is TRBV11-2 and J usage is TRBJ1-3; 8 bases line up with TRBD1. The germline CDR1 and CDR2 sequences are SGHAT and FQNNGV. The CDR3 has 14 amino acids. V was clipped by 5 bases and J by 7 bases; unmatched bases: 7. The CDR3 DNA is TGTGCCAGCAGCCTCGGTCAGGGGGCCAACACCATATATTTT. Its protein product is CASSLGQGANTIYF.